This T cell receptor beta chain was retrieved from a study of cytotoxic CD8 clonotypes in ibrutinib-treated CLL. General observations from the study: Upon ibrutinib response clonality rose, and upon progression it fell back toward baseline.

The CDR3 is 15 residues long. J was trimmed by 5 bases and V by 6 bases; bases with no gene match: 8. Germline V gene lookup returns CDR1 PRHDT and CDR2 FYEKMQ (reference sequence). A note on this clone: Antigen: not known.

Measured with immunoSEQ multiplex PCR; TCRdb has only the in-frame clones, and not every one. Here the sample spans under 30,000 clones, roughly 57% being singletons. This clonotype was sampled from a human donor with chronic lymphocytic leukemia. The sample here was PBMCs, taken before ibrutinib treatment. The chain has TRBV13 and TRBJ1-1; 11 bases are a match to TRBD1. CDR3 amino acids: CASSRTGGVGTEAFF. Here the CDR3 DNA reads TGTGCCAGCAGTCGGACAGGGGGCGTCGGGACTGAAGCTTTCTTT.